The present T cell receptor beta chain was sequenced within a study of blood T cell repertoires in COVID-19. For the study at large: The United States, Italy and Spain supplied acute and convalescent COVID-19 samples. Nucleic acid was either cDNA or gDNA, and it came from T cells, B-cell-depleted T cells, or PBMCs.

Per the study methods: It was from reference gene primer amplification that nucleated cell counts were estimated. TCRdb keeps only in-frame clones here, not all; method: immunoSEQ multiplex PCR. The D gene and trimming were derived from the DNA, and the V and J assignments and clone size from that table. The sample lists under 150,000 clones; roughly 86% were seen once. From germline, CDR1 is SGHRS and CDR2 YFSETQ. CDR3 length equals 15 residues. With 6 bases removed from V and 0 bases from J, the gap between germline ends came to 10 bases. The sequencing input was peripheral blood. The V call is TRBV5-1, the J call TRBJ2-6, with D perhaps matching TRBD1 (6 bases). This clonotype was sampled from a human donor in a cohort sampled during active COVID-19. Here the CDR3 reads CASMQGSSGANVLTF. CDR3 in DNA: TGCGCCAGCATGCAGGGGTCCTCTGGGGCCAACGTCCTGACTTTC.